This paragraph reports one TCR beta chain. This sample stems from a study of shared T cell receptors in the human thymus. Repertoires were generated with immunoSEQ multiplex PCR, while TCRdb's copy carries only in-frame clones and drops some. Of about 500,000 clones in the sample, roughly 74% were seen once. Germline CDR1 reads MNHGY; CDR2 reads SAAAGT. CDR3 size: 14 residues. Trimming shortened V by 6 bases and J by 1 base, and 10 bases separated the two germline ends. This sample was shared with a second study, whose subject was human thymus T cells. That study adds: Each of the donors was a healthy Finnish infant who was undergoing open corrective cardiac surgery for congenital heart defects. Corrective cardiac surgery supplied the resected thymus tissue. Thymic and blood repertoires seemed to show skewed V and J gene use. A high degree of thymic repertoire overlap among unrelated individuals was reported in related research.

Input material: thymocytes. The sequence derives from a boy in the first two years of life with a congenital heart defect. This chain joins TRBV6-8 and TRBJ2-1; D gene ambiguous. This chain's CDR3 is CASRKESSYNEQFF. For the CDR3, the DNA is TGTGCCAGCAGAAAGGAGTCTTCCTACAATGAGCAGTTCTTC.